A selection of T cell receptor beta chains follows, all from one sample in a study of T-cell memory formation after mild COVID-19. MiXCR, run by TCRdb on the 5' RACE reads, gives a single entry per CDR3 protein. The sample comprises 390,000 or so distinct CDR3 sequences, 15% to 20% of which are singletons, and about a fifth rests with the top ten. Sequences were obtained from PBMCs or a T cell subset sorted from them (not recorded which). These TCRs come from a man aged 18 to 29 who had mild COVID-19 (a few samples of this study predate the infection). Cell type and time point are not known. Each CDR3 is given with its conserved first and last residue. Each record gives: clone size, J gene, D gene, V gene, CDR3 protein, CDR3 DNA. A D gene is named only where the DNA matches it firmly. Clone size is not always given. Where it is, it says once, few, many or a class for expanded clones.

-	TRBJ2-5	-	TRBV5-1	CASSLATGIQETQYF	TGCGCCAGCAGCTTGGCCACAGGGATTCAAGAGACCCAGTACTTC
-	TRBJ2-1	TRBD1	TRBV5-1	CASSQDRDEQFF	TGCGCCAGCAGCCAGGACAGGGATGAGCAGTTCTTC
few	TRBJ2-5	TRBD1	TRBV13	CASSPRTGGVGETQYF	TGTGCCAGCAGCCCCCGGACAGGTGGGGTGGGGGAGACCCAGTACTTC
-	TRBJ1-1	TRBD1	TRBV7-9	CASSSVDRGPRTEAFF	TGTGCCAGCAGCTCAGTGGACAGGGGGCCTCGGACTGAAGCTTTCTTT
-	TRBJ2-2	-	TRBV4-2	CASSPRGPTGELFF	TGTGCCAGCAGCCCTCGGGGGCCCACCGGGGAGCTGTTTTTT
-	TRBJ2-6	TRBD1	TRBV5-1	CASSLRTGASGANVLTF	TGCGCCAGCAGCTTGCGGACAGGGGCTTCCGGGGCCAACGTCCTGACTTTC
few	TRBJ2-7	-	TRBV30	CAWSLGDVSYEQYF	TGTGCCTGGAGCCTGGGGGACGTCTCCTACGAGCAGTACTTC
many	TRBJ2-5	-	TRBV7-9	CASSPPQGAETQYF	TGTGCCAGCAGCCCCCCCCAGGGAGCGGAGACCCAGTACTTC
-	TRBJ2-1	TRBD1	TRBV4-1	CASSQAGTGYNEQFF	TGCGCAAGCAGCCAAGCGGGGACAGGGTACAATGAGCAGTTCTTC
-	TRBJ1-1	TRBD1	TRBV9	CASSAGTANTEAFF	TGTGCCAGCAGCGCGGGGACAGCGAACACTGAAGCTTTCTTT
few	TRBJ2-5	-	TRBV20-1	CSATDPGETQYF	TGCAGTGCTACGGACCCTGGGGAGACCCAGTACTTC
-	TRBJ2-2	TRBD2	TRBV7-2	CASRGLAGYTGELFF	TGTGCCAGCAGGGGACTAGCGGGGTACACCGGGGAGCTGTTTTTT
-	TRBJ2-1	-	TRBV20-1	CSARDIRQGGYNEQFF	TGCAGTGCTAGAGATATAAGGCAGGGCGGGTACAATGAGCAGTTCTTC
-	TRBJ1-5	-	TRBV29-1	CSVAQGGDQPQHF	TGCAGCGTTGCACAGGGAGGGGATCAGCCCCAGCATTTT
few	TRBJ1-3	-	TRBV20-1	CSARPLRDIDTIYF	TGCAGTGCTAGACCCCTCCGGGACATTGACACCATATATTTT
few	TRBJ2-5	TRBD2	TRBV4-3	CASSRDGTRQETQYF	TGCGCCAGCAGCCGCGACGGGACTAGACAAGAGACCCAGTACTTC
many	TRBJ2-3	-	TRBV6-4	CASSKDPGSTDTQYF	TGTGCCAGTAGTAAGGACCCGGGTAGCACAGATACGCAGTATTTT
few	TRBJ2-5	-	TRBV9	CASSVWDNQETQYF	TGTGCCAGCAGCGTTTGGGACAATCAAGAGACCCAGTACTTC
few	TRBJ2-1	TRBD2	TRBV27	CASSLLGLGGVNEQFF	TGTGCCAGCAGTTTGCTGGGTTTGGGGGGGGTTAATGAGCAGTTCTTC
few	TRBJ2-6	-	TRBV2	CASTPFGANVLTF	TGTGCCAGCACCCCCTTCGGGGCCAACGTCCTGACTTTC
few	TRBJ2-7	TRBD1	TRBV29-1	CSAKGQGGNYAYEQYF	TGCAGCGCCAAGGGACAGGGGGGGAACTATGCCTACGAGCAGTACTTC
few	TRBJ2-7	-	TRBV15	CATSKDKPNPYEQYF	TGTGCCACCAGCAAGGACAAGCCAAACCCCTACGAGCAGTACTTC
-	TRBJ2-5	TRBD2	TRBV5-1	CASSSLLTSGGASRETQYF	TGCGCCAGCAGCTCCCTATTGACTAGCGGGGGGGCCTCAAGAGAGACCCAGTACTTC
-	TRBJ2-3	TRBD2	TRBV6-5	CASSYSSSGETDTQYF	TGTGCCAGCAGTTACTCGTCTAGCGGGGAAACAGATACGCAGTATTTT
few	TRBJ1-1	-	TRBV19	CASSKGDLNTEAFF	TGTGCCAGTAGTAAGGGTGACCTGAACACTGAAGCTTTCTTT
-	TRBJ2-2	-	TRBV18	CASSPTQGTGELFF	TGTGCCAGCTCACCAACACAAGGCACCGGGGAGCTGTTTTTT
few	TRBJ2-3	TRBD2	TRBV5-1	CASSSRTSGGIDTQYF	TGCGCCAGCAGCTCCCGGACTAGCGGGGGTATAGATACGCAGTATTTT
few	TRBJ2-3	-	TRBV7-2	CASSLVNGVGTDTQYF	TGTGCCAGCAGCTTAGTAAACGGGGTTGGCACAGATACGCAGTATTTT
few	TRBJ2-7	TRBD1	TRBV6-5	CASSRDRGSTYEQYF	TGTGCCAGCAGTCGGGACAGGGGTTCCACCTACGAGCAGTACTTC
few	TRBJ2-7	TRBD1	TRBV4-2	CASSQVATGGSYEQYF	TGTGCCAGCAGCCAAGTCGCCACAGGGGGTTCCTACGAGCAGTACTTC
-	TRBJ1-2	TRBD1	TRBV4-1	CASSLDRDFYGYTF	TGCGCCAGCAGCCTCGACAGGGATTTCTATGGCTACACCTTC
-	TRBJ1-5	-	TRBV21-1	CATHSRTGNQPQHF	TGTGCCACCCACTCACGGACTGGCAATCAGCCCCAGCATTTT
few	TRBJ2-3	-	TRBV7-9	CASSWGYPDTQYF	TGTGCCAGCAGTTGGGGTTATCCAGATACGCAGTATTTT
-	TRBJ2-2	TRBD1	TRBV5-1	CASSPGQINTGELFF	TGCGCCAGCAGCCCGGGACAGATAAACACCGGGGAGCTGTTTTTT
many	TRBJ1-1	-	TRBV7-2	CASSLKANTEAFF	TGTGCCAGCAGCTTAAAAGCGAACACTGAAGCTTTCTTT
-	TRBJ2-3	TRBD1	TRBV2	CASSEGAGGLTDTQYF	TGTGCCAGCAGTGAAGGGGCAGGGGGCTTGACAGATACGCAGTATTTT
few	TRBJ2-3	-	TRBV7-9	CASSLSPGVGDTQYF	TGTGCCAGCAGCTTAAGTCCGGGGGTTGGGGATACGCAGTATTTT
few	TRBJ2-1	TRBD1	TRBV7-9	CASSDRAYYNEQFF	TGTGCCAGCAGTGACAGGGCCTACTACAATGAGCAGTTCTTC
-	TRBJ1-6	TRBD1	TRBV5-1	CASSATQGRNSPLHF	TGCGCCAGCAGCGCGACACAGGGGAGAAATTCACCCCTCCACTTT
-	TRBJ2-3	-	TRBV18	CASSPEANTQYF	TGTGCCAGCTCACCAGAGGCGAATACGCAGTATTTT
many	TRBJ2-1	TRBD2	TRBV7-3	CASRAGGLFNEQFF	TGTGCCAGCCGGGCGGGGGGGCTTTTCAATGAGCAGTTCTTC
few	TRBJ1-5	-	TRBV6-5	CASSFAYPSSNSNQPQHF	TGTGCCAGCAGTTTCGCGTATCCCTCGTCTAATAGCAATCAGCCCCAGCATTTT
few	TRBJ1-5	-	TRBV6-4	CAPGVPGKGQPQHF	TGTGCCCCGGGGGTTCCAGGGAAGGGTCAGCCCCAGCATTTT
-	TRBJ1-3	-	TRBV5-1	CASSYDIRVAGNTIYF	TGCGCCAGCAGCTATGATATCCGGGTGGCTGGAAACACCATATATTTT
few	TRBJ1-1	-	TRBV7-9	CASSPMGRKAFF	TGTGCCAGCAGCCCAATGGGTCGCAAAGCTTTCTTT
few	TRBJ1-1	-	TRBV20-1	CSARGDGGRSSTEAFF	TGCAGTGCTAGAGGTGACGGGGGACGGAGCAGCACTGAAGCTTTCTTT
-	TRBJ2-1	TRBD2	TRBV24-1	CATSDLPQGRDEQFF	TGTGCCACCAGTGATTTGCCCCAAGGGAGGGATGAGCAGTTCTTC
few	TRBJ2-5	-	TRBV9	CASSLQDYLLETQYF	TGTGCCAGCAGCCTTCAGGACTACCTACTAGAGACCCAGTACTTC
-	TRBJ1-4	-	TRBV6-6	CASTARSLATNEKLFF	TGTGCCAGCACCGCTAGATCTCTCGCAACTAATGAAAAACTGTTTTTT
many	TRBJ2-7	TRBD1	TRBV20-1	CSAGRGRNEQYF	TGCAGTGCTGGCAGGGGGCGAAACGAGCAGTACTTC
-	TRBJ2-7	-	TRBV7-9	CAIKTGYEQYF	TGTGCCATCAAAACAGGGTACGAGCAGTACTTC
few	TRBJ2-2	-	TRBV11-1	CASTSIPTGELFF	TGTGCCAGCACCTCCATCCCCACCGGGGAGCTGTTTTTT
-	TRBJ1-1	-	TRBV29-1	CSVENGRNTEAFF	TGCAGCGTTGAAAACGGCAGGAACACTGAAGCTTTCTTT
-	TRBJ1-2	-	TRBV6-5	CASSPTDNYGYTF	TGTGCCAGCAGTCCGACAGATAACTATGGCTACACCTTC